Below are 12 T cell receptor beta chains sequenced from a single sample in a study of blood T cells in healthy people across ages. Primers used in a second PCR of about 6 to 11 cycles were a sample-barcoded 5' primer and a J-beta primer mix. TCRdb redid the calling of the 5' RACE reads with MiXCR, one entry per CDR3 protein. The sample has 1.5 million to 2 million distinct CDR3 sequences; around 48% are singletons. The sample comprised blood. These TCRs come from a woman aged 35 to 49 in good health.

The chain links TRBV3-1 to TRBJ2-4, with unresolved D. Trimming took 0 bases from V and 9 from J, leaving 15 bases between them. Germline V gives CDR1 LGHDT, CDR2 YNNKEL (reference sequence). The CDR3 has 15 residues. As DNA, the CDR3 is TGTGCCAGCAGCCAAGATTCGGCAAGTGGGGTCATTCAGTACTTC. Translated, it gives CASSQDSASGVIQYF. Drawing the rest from reference TRBV3-1 and TRBJ2-4, the complete variable domain is DTAVSQTPKYLVTQMGNDKSIKCEQNLGHDTMYWYKQDSKKFLKIMFSYNNKELIINETVPNRFSPKSPDKAHLNLHINSLELGDSAVYFCASSQDSASGVIQYFGAGTRLSVL.

This clonotype was counted a few times. This chain uses TRBV5-1 with TRBJ2-6; D call uncertain. Trimming shortened V by 0 bases and J by 0 bases, and 7 bases separated the two germline ends. Looked up from germline, CDR1 is SGHRS and CDR2 is YFSETQ. The CDR3 runs 16 residues. The CDR3 sequence: CASSLALSSGANVLTF. The CDR3 region has the DNA TGCGCCAGCAGCTTGGCGCTGAGCTCTGGGGCCAACGTCCTGACTTTC.

This clonotype has only one observation. V usage is TRBV15 and J usage is TRBJ2-5; D gene uncertain. This CDR3 is built from 15 residues. V lost 0 bases, J lost 7 bases, and 15 bases lay in between. CDR1 and CDR2 from the germline V gene are LNHNV and YYDKDF (reference sequence). CDR3 amino acids: CATSRDVNSRRTQYF. CDR3 nucleotides: TGTGCCACCAGCAGAGATGTTAACAGCCGAAGGACCCAGTACTTC.

V is TRBV29-1 and J is TRBJ1-2, with D uncertain. Trimming shortened V by 5 bases and J by 3 bases, and 4 bases separated the two germline ends. The CDR3 length is 10 residues. Germline V gene data show CDR1 as SQVTM and CDR2 as ANQGSEA. In DNA, the CDR3 is TGCAGCGTTAACGACTATGGCTACACCTTC. As protein: CSVNDYGYTF.

The chain joins TRBV4-1 to TRBJ2-7; D is unclear. Trimming removed 6 bases from V and 3 bases from J, with 18 bases in between. CDR1 is MGHRA and CDR2 is YSYEKL in the germline V gene. The CDR3 spans 15 residues. The CDR3 here is CASSLASEIHYEQYF. The CDR3 DNA sequence: TGCGCCAGCAGTCTGGCTTCCGAGATACACTACGAGCAGTACTTC.

V and J are TRBV5-1 and TRBJ2-3; D is undetermined. The CDR3 runs to 14 residues. The V and J ends lost 3 bases and 2 bases respectively, with 10 bases between them. Germline CDR1 and CDR2: SGHRS and YFSETQ. CDR3 protein: CASSSRTDTDTQYF. The CDR3 DNA reads as TGCGCCAGCAGCTCCCGGACCGACACAGATACGCAGTATTTT.

The V and J genes are TRBV6-5 and TRBJ1-1; 7 bases map to TRBD1. The J segment lost 4 bases and the V segment lost 0 bases, leaving 8 bases of the junction unmatched. The V gene's germline CDR1 is MNHEY and CDR2 SVGAGI. This CDR3 has 16 amino acids. The CDR3 reads CASSYSAQGKFTEAFF. CDR3 nucleotides: TGTGCCAGCAGTTACTCAGCACAGGGGAAATTCACTGAAGCTTTCTTT.

This clonotype was seen a handful of times. This chain links TRBV27 with TRBJ2-1, with D perhaps assigned TRBD1 or TRBD2 (6 bases each). Trimming stripped 6 bases from V and 2 bases from J, with 17 bases between. Germline CDR1 reads MNHEY; CDR2 reads SMNVEV (reference sequence). The CDR3 loop spans 16 amino acids. The CDR3 DNA follows: TGTGCCAGCAGGGACCCTCGGGGGCCAACCTACAATGAGCAGTTCTTC. It yields the protein CASRDPRGPTYNEQFF.

On this clonotype: The germline gene is not matched at one end of the junction; a read error may be the cause. The chain uses TRBV7-6 and TRBJ2-3; 9 bases agree with TRBD2. This CDR3 has 15 amino acids. The germline CDR1 and CDR2 sequences are SGHVS and FNYEAQ. The CDR3 loop is CACSLGLANTDTQYF. CDR3 coding DNA: TGTGCCTGCAGCTTAGGACTAGCGAACACAGATACGCAGTATTTT.

CDR3 bases: TGTGCCATCGGCGGACAGGGAGAAGATACGCAGTATTTT. The encoded protein is CAIGGQGEDTQYF. The rearrangement links TRBV10-3 to TRBJ2-3; 8 positions match TRBD1. The CDR3 is 13 residues long. CDR1 is ENHRY and CDR2 is SYGVKD in the germline V gene. With 8 bases clipped from V and 5 bases from J, the junction kept 6 bases outside the gene matches.

The chain carries TRBV5-1 and TRBJ2-7; TRBD1 or TRBD2 may be the D gene (5 bases each). CDR1 is SGHRS, CDR2 YFSETQ, per germline. The CDR3 has 16 residues. The V gene lost 3 bases and the J gene lost 7 bases, with 23 bases spanning the gap. DNA for the CDR3: TGCGCCAGCAGCTCCAGTACCAGGGACCGCGACAGTGAGCAGTACTTC. Amino acids: CASSSSTRDRDSEQYF.

The V and J genes are TRBV5-1 and TRBJ2-3; D not certain. CDR3 length equals 16 residues. Trimming took off 0 bases at V and 0 bases at J, with 11 bases between the two ends. The germline CDR1 and CDR2 sequences are SGHRS and YFSETQ. The CDR3 spells CASSLVLTPSTDTQYF. The CDR3 DNA reads TGCGCCAGCAGCTTGGTCCTCACCCCTAGCACAGATACGCAGTATTTT.